This TCR beta chain stems from a study of blood T cell repertoires in COVID-19 (dated by TCRdb to the early 2020s). For context, the study as a whole: Samples covering the acute and convalescent phases of COVID-19 were provided by collaborators in the United States, Italy and Spain. HLA class I and class II types, where available, came from metadata supplied by the sample provider rather than from assay-based typing. Nearly every sample came with metadata listing a de-identified subject ID, COVID-19 status, age in years and sex. The material from the prospective study consisted of cDNA or gDNA derived from T cells, B-cell-depleted T cells, or PBMCs. The repertoires were released in a freely available public database intended as a resource for research on the immune response to SARS-CoV-2. The samples were drawn from the first 160 participants of the ongoing ImmuneRACE study and from 950 to 1,500 subjects provided by 6 global collaborators. Subjects who had been exposed to COVID-19, were actively infected with it, or had recovered from it provided the deeply sampled blood TCRbeta repertoires that made up the dataset.

TCRbeta CDR3 regions were amplified from genomic DNA using the immunoSEQ Assay, a bias-controlled multiplex PCR. The source study handled its data this way. Nucleated cell counts per sample were estimated from amplification of reference gene primers within the assay. Sequence reads were collapsed and filtered to measure the absolute abundance of every unique TCRbeta CDR3 rearrangement. For each sample, productive Simpson clonality was calculated by taking the square root of Simpson's diversity index across productive rearrangements. TCRdb provides this immuneACCESS table in a form limited to in-frame rearrangements. Some clones are lacking; in checked studies, under half of them reflect an unresolved V gene, and why the rest are absent is not known. Clonal size and the V and J genes are those of that table, whereas D and trimming came from the DNA. This sample gives hundreds of thousands of clones in total; around 86% of them show up just once. Around 3.1% of the sample comes from the top ten.

Collaborating institutions collected whole blood in K2EDTA tubes following their own protocols. For TCRbeta analysis, collaborators shipped samples in one of three forms: frozen whole blood, isolated PBMCs, or DNA extracted from either of those sample types. The CDR3 goes from the cysteine to the phenylalanine over 18 residues. The sequence is cut down to CDR3 DNA, 54 bases in frame from base 1. V trim: 3 bases; J trim: 6 bases; unmatched bases: 16. In the germline V gene, CDR1 corresponds to MDHEN and CDR2 to SYDVKM. Of note for this clone: What this receptor recognizes is not known. It has no much larger one-base neighbor in the sample; base qualities were not kept.

Points the paper makes about the study in general: The quantity of clinical and demographic metadata differed by source and by participant and was supplied without curation.

The origin of this receptor is a man between 60 and 75 years old with acute or convalescent COVID-19. The sample comprised peripheral blood. The receptor chain draws on TRBV28 and TRBJ2-2; 7 of the junction bases match TRBD1. Read as DNA, the sequence is TGTGCCAGCAGTTTCTCCCCCAGGGGGAATAGTAAGGCCGGGGAGCTGTTTTTT. Protein translation: CASSFSPRGNSKAGELFF.